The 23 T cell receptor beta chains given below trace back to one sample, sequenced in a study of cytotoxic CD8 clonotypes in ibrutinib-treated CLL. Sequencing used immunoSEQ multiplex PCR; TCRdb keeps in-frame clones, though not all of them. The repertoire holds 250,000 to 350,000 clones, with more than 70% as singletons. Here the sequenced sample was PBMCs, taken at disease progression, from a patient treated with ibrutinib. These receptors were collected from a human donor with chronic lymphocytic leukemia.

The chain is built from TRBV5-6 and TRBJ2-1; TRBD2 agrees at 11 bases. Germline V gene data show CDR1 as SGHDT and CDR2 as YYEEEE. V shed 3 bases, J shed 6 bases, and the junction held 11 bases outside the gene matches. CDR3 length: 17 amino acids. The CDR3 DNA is TGTGCCAGCAGCTGGGGGTCTAGCGGGAGGCCACCCAATGAGCAGTTCTTC. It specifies CASSWGSSGRPPNEQFF.

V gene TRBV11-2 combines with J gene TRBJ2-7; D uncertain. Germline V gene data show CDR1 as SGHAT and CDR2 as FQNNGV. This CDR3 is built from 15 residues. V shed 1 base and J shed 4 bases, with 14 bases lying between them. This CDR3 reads CASSLGVGSAYEQYF. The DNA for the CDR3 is TGTGCCAGCAGCTTAGGCGTAGGGTCGGCATACGAGCAGTACTTC.

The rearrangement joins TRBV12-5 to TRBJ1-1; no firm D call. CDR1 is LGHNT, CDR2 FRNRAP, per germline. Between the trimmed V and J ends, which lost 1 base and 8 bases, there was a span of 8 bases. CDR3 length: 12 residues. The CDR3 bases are TGTGCTAGTGGTTTGGGACCTAGAGAAGCTTTCTTT. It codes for CASGLGPREAFF.

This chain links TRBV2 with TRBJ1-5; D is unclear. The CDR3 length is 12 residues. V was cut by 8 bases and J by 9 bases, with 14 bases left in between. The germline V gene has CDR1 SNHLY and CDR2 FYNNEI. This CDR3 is CASRGNIRPQHF. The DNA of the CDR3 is TGTGCCAGCCGCGGCAACATAAGGCCCCAGCATTTT.

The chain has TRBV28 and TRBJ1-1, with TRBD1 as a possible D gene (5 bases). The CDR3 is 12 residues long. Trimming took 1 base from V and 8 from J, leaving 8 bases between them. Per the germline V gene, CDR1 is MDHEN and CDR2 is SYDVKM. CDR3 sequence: CASSLYRREAFF. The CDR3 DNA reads TGTGCCAGCAGTTTATACAGGAGAGAAGCTTTCTTT.

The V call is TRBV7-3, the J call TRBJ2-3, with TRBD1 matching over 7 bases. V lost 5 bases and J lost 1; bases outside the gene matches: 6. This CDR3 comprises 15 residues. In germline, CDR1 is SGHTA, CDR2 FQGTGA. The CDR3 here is CASSQRTGGTDTQYF. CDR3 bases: TGTGCCAGCAGCCAGCGGACAGGAGGCACAGATACGCAGTATTTT.

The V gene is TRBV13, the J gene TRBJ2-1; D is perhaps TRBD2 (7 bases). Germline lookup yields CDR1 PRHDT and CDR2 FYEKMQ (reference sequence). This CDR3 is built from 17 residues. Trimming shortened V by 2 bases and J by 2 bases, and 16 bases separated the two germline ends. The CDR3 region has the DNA TGTGCCAGCAGCTTACTGCCCAGGGAGGGGGCCTACAATGAGCAGTTCTTC. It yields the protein CASSLLPREGAYNEQFF.

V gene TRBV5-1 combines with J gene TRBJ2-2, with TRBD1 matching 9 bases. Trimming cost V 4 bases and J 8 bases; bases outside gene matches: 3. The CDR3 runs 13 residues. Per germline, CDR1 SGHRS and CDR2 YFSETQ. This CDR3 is CASSPQGAGELFF. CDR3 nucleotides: TGCGCCAGCAGCCCACAGGGGGCGGGGGAGCTGTTTTTT.

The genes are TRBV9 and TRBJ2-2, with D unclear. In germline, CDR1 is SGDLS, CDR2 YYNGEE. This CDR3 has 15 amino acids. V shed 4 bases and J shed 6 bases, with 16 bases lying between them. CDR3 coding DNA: TGTGCCAGCAGCTCTATGTCAGGCTGGGCCGGGGAGCTGTTTTTT. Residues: CASSSMSGWAGELFF.

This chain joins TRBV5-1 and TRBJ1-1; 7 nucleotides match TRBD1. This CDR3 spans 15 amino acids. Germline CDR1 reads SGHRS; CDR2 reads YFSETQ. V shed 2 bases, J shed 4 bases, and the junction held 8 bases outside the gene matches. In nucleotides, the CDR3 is TGCGCCAGCAGCTTCGCCGACAGGGAGGGCACTGAAGCTTTCTTT. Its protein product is CASSFADREGTEAFF.

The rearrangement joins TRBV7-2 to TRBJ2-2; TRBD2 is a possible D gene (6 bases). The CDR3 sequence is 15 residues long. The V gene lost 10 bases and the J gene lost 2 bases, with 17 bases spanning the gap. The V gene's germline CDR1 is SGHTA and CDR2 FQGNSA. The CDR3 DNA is TGTGCCATCGTAGGGGCGGGGATAAACACCGGGGAGCTGTTTTTT. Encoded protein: CAIVGAGINTGELFF.

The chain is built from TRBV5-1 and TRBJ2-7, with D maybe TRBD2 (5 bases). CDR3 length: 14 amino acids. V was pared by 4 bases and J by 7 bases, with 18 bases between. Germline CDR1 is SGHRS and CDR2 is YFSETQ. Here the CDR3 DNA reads TGCGCCAGCAGCCCGGACCGGCCGGGAAGAGAGCAGTACTTC. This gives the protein CASSPDRPGREQYF.

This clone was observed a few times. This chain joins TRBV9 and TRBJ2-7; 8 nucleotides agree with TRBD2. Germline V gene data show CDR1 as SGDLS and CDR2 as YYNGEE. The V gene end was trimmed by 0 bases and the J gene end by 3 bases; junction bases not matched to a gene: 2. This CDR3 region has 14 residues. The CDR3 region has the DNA TGTGCCAGCAGCGTAGCGGGAGGGGGCTACGAGCAGTACTTC. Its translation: CASSVAGGGYEQYF.

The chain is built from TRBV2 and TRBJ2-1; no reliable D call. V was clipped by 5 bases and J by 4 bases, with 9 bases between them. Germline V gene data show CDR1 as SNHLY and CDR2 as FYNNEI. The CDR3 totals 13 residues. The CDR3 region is CASSHRSYNEQFF. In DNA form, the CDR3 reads TGTGCCAGCAGTCACAGAAGTTACAATGAGCAGTTCTTC. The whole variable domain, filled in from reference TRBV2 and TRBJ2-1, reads EPEVTQTPSHQVTQMGQEVILRCVPISNHLYFYWYRQILGQKVEFLVSFYNNEISEKSEIFDDQFSVERPDGSNFTLKIRSTKLEDSAMYFCASSHRSYNEQFFGPGTRLTVL.

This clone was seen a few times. This chain's CDR3 is CASSPRQGTANYGYTF. Here the CDR3 DNA reads TGTGCCAGCTCACCACGACAGGGAACGGCTAACTATGGCTACACCTTC. This chain connects TRBV18 to TRBJ1-2; 7 positions agree with TRBD1. This CDR3 contains 16 residues. CDR1 is KGHSH and CDR2 is LQKENI in the germline V gene. J was trimmed by 0 bases and V by 1 base; bases with no gene match: 5.

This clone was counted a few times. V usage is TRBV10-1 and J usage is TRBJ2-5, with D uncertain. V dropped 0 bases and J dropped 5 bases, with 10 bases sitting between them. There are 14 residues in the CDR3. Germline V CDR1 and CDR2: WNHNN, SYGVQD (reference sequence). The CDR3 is CASSESRARETQYF. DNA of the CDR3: TGCGCCAGCAGTGAGTCGAGAGCGAGGGAGACCCAGTACTTC.

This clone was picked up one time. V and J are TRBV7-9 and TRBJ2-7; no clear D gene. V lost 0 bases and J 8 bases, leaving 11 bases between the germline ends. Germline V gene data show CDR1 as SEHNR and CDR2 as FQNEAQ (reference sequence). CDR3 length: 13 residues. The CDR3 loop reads CASSLAALGQQYF. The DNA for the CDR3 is TGTGCCAGCAGCTTAGCGGCCTTAGGGCAGCAGTACTTC.

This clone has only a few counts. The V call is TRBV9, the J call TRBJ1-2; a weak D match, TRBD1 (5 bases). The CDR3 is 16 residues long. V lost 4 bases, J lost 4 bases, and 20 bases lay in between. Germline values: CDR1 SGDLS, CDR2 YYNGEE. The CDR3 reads CASSNPWQGASYGYTF. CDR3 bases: TGTGCCAGCAGCAACCCATGGCAGGGCGCCAGCTATGGCTACACCTTC.

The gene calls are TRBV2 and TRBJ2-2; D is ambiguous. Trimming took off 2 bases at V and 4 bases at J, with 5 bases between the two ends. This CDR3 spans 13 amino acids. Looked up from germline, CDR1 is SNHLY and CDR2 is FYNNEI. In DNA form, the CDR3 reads TGTGCCAGCAGTGAAAGTGGCACCGGGGAGCTGTTTTTT. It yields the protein CASSESGTGELFF.

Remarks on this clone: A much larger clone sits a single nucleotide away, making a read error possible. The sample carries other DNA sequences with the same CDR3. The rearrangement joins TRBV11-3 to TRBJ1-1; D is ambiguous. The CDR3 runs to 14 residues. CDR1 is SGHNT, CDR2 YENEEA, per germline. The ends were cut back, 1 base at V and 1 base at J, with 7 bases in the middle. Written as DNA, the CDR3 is TGTGCCAGCAGCTTAGGTGGGAAGAACACTGAAGCTTTCTTT. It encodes CASSLGGKNTEAFF.

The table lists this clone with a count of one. Here the CDR3 DNA reads TGCGCCAGCAGCCCACCTTCCGGGACAGCCACCGGGGAGCTGTTTTTT. This encodes CASSPPSGTATGELFF. V is TRBV4-3 and J is TRBJ2-2; TRBD1 matches at 7 bases. V dropped 4 bases and J dropped 4; count of bases not matched to a gene: 9. This CDR3 contains 16 residues. From germline, CDR1 is LGHNA and CDR2 YSLEER.

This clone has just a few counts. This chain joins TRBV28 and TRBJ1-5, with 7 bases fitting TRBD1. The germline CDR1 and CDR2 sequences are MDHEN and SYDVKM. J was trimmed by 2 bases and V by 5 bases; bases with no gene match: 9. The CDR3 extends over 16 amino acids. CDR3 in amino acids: CASSPSGGWGNQPQHF. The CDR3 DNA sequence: TGTGCCAGCAGTCCATCAGGGGGTTGGGGCAATCAGCCCCAGCATTTT.

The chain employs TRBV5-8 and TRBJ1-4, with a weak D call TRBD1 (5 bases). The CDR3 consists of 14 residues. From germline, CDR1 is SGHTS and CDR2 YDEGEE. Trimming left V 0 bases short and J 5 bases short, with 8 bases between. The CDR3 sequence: CASSLAGGNEKLFF. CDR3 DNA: TGTGCCAGCAGCTTGGCCGGGGGGAATGAAAAACTGTTTTTT.